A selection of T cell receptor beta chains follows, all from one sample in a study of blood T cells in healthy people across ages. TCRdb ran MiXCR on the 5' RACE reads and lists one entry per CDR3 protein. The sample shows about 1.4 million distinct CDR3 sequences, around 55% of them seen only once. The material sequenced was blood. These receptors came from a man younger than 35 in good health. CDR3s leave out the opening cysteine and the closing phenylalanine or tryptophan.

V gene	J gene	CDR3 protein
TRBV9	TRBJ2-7	ASSVGSPSYEQY
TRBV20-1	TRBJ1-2	SAQNGQSGYYGYT
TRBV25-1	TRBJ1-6	ASRETSDDNSPLH
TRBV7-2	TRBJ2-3	ASSLGGSGADTQY
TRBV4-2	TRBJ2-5	ASSQDRTFQETQY
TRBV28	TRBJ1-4	ASSFRATNEKLF
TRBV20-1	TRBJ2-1	SARGGTGRAYEQF
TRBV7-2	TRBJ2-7	ASTKGLAESYEQY
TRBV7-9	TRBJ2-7	ASSSTDSYEQY
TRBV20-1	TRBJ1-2	SARVAGAEGYT
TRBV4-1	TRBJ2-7	ASSQDSSEGYEQY
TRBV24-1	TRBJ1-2	ATSEYGSGYT
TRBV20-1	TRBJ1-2	SAVDSYYGYT
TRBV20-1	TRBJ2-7	SAYSGGDPYEQY
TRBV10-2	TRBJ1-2	ASSGRFYT
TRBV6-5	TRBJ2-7	ASSTQGLAEPYEQY
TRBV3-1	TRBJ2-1	ASSQDRLAGDNEQF
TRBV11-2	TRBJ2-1	TSSGGPGGNEQF
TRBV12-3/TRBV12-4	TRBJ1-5	ASTGDRTNQPQH
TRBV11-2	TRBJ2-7	ASSLLGDPFYEQY
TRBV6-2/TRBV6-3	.	ASSNQRPGSEQY
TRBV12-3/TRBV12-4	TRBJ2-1	ASNIAGEGYNEQF
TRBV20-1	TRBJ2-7	SATKTGNDGEQY
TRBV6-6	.	ATRRTTQETQY
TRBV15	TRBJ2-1	ATSRSPADRGHEQF
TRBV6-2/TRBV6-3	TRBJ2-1	ASSFLGLAGGNVQF
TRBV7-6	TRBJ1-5	ASSLGSPYSNQPQH
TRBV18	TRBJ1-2	ASSPQRTAYGYT
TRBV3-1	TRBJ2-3	ASSWVGGASSDTQY
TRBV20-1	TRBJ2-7	SAPSGPYEQY
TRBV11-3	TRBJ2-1	ASSLDGQGDYNEQF
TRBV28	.	ASSLWNRDRPYEQY
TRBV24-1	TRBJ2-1	ATSDFGTSLNNEQF
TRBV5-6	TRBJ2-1	ASSLPGARIEQF
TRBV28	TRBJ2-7	ASSLSDRGPPPYEQY
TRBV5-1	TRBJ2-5	ASSPTGGHQETQY
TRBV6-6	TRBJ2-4	ASSIGAEGRVQY
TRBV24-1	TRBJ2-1	ATSGGPLNEQF
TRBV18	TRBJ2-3	ASSPRTGYGTDTQY
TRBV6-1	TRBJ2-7	ASSDAGARNYEQY
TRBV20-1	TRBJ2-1	SAPNSGKKHNEQF
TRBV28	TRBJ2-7	ASRGIDLSSYEQY